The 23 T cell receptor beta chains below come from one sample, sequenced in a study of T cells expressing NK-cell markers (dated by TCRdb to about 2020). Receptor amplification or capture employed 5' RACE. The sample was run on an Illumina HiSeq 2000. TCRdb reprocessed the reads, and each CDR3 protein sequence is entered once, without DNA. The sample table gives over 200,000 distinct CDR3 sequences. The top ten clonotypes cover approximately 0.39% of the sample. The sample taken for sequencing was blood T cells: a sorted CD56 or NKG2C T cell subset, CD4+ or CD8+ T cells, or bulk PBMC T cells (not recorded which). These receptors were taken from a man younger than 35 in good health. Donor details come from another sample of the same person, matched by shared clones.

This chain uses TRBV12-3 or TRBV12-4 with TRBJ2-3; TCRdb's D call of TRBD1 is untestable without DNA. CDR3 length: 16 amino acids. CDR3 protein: CASSPRWLGSTDTQYF.

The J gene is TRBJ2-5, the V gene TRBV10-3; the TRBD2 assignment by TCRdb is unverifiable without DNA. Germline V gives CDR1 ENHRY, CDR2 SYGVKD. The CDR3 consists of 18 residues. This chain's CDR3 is CAISESDPGRALEETQYF.

Here the CDR3 reads CASSYASRTGRDEQFF. The V gene is TRBV6-5, the J gene TRBJ2-1; there is no DNA to check the TCRdb D call of TRBD1. The CDR3 length is 16 residues. Germline V gene lookup returns CDR1 MNHEY and CDR2 SVGAGI.

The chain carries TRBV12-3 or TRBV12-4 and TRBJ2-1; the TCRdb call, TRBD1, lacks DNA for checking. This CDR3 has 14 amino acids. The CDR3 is CASSLAGGGDEQFF.

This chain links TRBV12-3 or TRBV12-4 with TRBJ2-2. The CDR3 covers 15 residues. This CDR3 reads CASSPRRTNTGELFF.

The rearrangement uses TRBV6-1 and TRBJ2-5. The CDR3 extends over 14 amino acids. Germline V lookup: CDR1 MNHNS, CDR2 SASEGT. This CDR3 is CASTYQGYQETQYF.

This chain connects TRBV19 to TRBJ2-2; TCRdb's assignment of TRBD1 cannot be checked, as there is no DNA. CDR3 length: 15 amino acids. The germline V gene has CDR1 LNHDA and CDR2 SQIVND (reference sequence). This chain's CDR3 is CASRGQAINTGELFF.

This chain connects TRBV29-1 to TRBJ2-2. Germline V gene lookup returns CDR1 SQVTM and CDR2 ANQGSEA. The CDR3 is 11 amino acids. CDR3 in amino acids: CSVSNTGELFF.

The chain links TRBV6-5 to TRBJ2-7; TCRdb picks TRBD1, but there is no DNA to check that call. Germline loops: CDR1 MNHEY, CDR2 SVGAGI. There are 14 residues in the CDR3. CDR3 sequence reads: CASSYGTDTYEQYF.

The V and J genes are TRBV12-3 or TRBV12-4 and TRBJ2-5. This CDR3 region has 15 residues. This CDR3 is CASSFLAGDQETQYF.

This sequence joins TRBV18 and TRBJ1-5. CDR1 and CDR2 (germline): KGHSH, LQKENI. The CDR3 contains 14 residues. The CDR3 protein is CASSPTRHPDRQHF.

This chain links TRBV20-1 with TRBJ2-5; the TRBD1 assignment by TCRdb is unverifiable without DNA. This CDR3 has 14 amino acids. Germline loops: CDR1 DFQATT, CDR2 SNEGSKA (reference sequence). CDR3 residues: CSANFGQGKETQYF.

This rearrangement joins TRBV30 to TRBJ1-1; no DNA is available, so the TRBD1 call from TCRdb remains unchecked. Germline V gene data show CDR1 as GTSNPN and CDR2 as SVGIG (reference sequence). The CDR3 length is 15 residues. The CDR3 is CAWSVLVQGRTEAFF. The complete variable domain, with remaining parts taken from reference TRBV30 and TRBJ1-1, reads SQTIHQWPATLVQPVGSPLSLECTVEGTSNPNLYWYRQAAGRGLQLLFYSVGIGQISSEVPQNLSASRPQDRQFILSSKKLLLSDSGFYLCAWSVLVQGRTEAFFGQGTRLTVV.

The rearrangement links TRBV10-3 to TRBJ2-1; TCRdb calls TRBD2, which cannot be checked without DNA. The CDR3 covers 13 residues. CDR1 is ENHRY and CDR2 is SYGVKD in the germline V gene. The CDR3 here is CAIRGTSGYEQFF.

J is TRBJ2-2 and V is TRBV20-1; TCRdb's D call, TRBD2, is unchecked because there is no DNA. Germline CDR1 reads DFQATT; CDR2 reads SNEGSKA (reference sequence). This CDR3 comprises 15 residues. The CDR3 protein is CSARAGLAVTGELFF.

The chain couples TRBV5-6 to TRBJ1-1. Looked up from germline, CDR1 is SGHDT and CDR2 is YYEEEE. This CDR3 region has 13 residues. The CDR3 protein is CASSFKENTEAFF.

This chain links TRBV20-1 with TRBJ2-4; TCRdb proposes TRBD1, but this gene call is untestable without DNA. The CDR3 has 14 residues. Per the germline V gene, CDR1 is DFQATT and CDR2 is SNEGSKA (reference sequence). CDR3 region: CSASGPLGKNIQYF.

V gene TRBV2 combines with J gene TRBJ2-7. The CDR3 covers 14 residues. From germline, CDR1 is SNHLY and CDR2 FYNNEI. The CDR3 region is CASSVAASTYEQYF.

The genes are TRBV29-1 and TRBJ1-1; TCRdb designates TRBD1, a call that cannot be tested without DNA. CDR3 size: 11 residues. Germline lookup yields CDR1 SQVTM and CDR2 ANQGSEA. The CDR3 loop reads CSVTIREEAFF. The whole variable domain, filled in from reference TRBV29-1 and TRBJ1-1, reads SAVISQKPSRDICQRGTSLTIQCQVDSQVTMMFWYRQQPGQSLTLIATANQGSEATYESGFVIDKFPISRPNLTFSTLTVSNMSPEDSSIYLCSVTIREEAFFGQGTRLTVV.

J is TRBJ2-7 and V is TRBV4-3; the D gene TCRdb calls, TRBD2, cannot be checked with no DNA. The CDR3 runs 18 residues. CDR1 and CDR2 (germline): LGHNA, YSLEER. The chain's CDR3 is CASSQGHPGSGRSYEQYF.

CDR3 sequence: CSARVGDTQYF. V is TRBV20-1 and J is TRBJ2-3. Germline CDR1 reads DFQATT; CDR2 reads SNEGSKA (reference sequence). This CDR3 is 11 amino acids long.

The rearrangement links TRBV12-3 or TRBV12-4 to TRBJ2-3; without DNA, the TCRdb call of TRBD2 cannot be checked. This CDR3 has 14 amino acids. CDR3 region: CASSPLGSTDTQYF.

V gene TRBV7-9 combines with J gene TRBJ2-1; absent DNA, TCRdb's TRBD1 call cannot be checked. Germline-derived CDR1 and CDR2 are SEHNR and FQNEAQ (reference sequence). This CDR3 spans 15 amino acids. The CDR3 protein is CASSLSFWGDNEQFF.